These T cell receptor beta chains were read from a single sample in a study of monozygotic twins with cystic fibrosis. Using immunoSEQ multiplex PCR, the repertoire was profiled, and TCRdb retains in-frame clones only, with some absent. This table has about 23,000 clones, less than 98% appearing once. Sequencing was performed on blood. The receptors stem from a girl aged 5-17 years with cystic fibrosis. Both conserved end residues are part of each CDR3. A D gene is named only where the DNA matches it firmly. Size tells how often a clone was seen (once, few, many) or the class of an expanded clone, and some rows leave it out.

TGTGCCAGCAGCCCTGCTAGCGGGAGTTGGGAGACCCAGTACTTC	CASSPASGSWETQYF	TRBD2	TRBJ2-5	-	TRBV5-6
TGTGCCATCTCGCGTGGGCAGGCCCTCTATGGCTACACCTTC	CAISRGQALYGYTF	-	TRBJ1-2	-	TRBV30
TGTGCCAGCAGTTACTCTCCTAGAGCAGATACGCAGTATTTT	CASSYSPRADTQYF	-	TRBJ2-3	-	TRBV6-5
TGTGCCAGCGTAACAGGGACTCCGTACCAAGAGACCCAGTACTTC	CASVTGTPYQETQYF	-	TRBJ2-5	-	TRBV9
TGTGCCAGCAGTGAAGGGTCGCGGGGCTACACCTTC	CASSEGSRGYTF	-	TRBJ1-2	-	TRBV6-1
TGTGCCACCCGTGAGGGAGGAAACACCATATATTTT	CATREGGNTIYF	-	TRBJ1-3	-	TRBV15
TGTGCCAGCAGCCTCGTGAGTAGCGGAGTCTACGAGCAGTACTTC	CASSLVSSGVYEQYF	-	TRBJ2-7	-	TRBV7-8
TGTGCCAGCAGCCAAGATCTAGCGGGAGTCGTCAATGAGCAGTTCTTC	CASSQDLAGVVNEQFF	TRBD2	TRBJ2-1	-	TRBV14
TGCGCCAGCAGCCAAAGCAAGGCAGGCGAAGCTTTCTTT	CASSQSKAGEAFF	-	TRBJ1-1	-	TRBV4-3
TGTGCCAGCAGCGCCCCCGGGACGCAGGGTTATGGCTACACCTTC	CASSAPGTQGYGYTF	-	TRBJ1-2	-	TRBV7-2
TGTGCCAGCAGCACGCGCGGGGATGAGCAGTTCTTC	CASSTRGDEQFF	-	TRBJ2-1	once	TRBV7-2
TGTGCCAGCAGCCCCCGGGGACTCGACTATGGCTACACCTTC	CASSPRGLDYGYTF	-	TRBJ1-2	-	TRBV9
TGTGCCAGCAGCCCTCCAGGGATCTCCTACAATGAGCAGTTCTTC	CASSPPGISYNEQFF	-	TRBJ2-1	-	TRBV14
TGTGCCAGCAGTTTAGGGGCTGGGGGCGGCTATGGCTACACCTTC	CASSLGAGGGYGYTF	-	TRBJ1-2	-	TRBV28
TGTGCCAGCGCACTCACCACCTCCTACGAGCAGTACTTC	CASALTTSYEQYF	-	TRBJ2-7	-	TRBV6-1
TGTGCCAGCAGCTACGGACAAGCATCCTACGAGCAGTACTTC	CASSYGQASYEQYF	-	TRBJ2-7	-	TRBV7-9
TGCGCCAGCAGCCAAGCGGAAGGGGATGGCTACACCTTC	CASSQAEGDGYTF	-	TRBJ1-2	-	TRBV4-1
TGTGCCTGGAGTGCAACCGGGACAGGGGGCTACGAGCAGTACTTC	CAWSATGTGGYEQYF	TRBD1	TRBJ2-7	-	TRBV30
TGTGCCATCAGTGAAGGGACCGCTGGAAACACCATATATTTT	CAISEGTAGNTIYF	-	TRBJ1-3	-	TRBV10-3
TGTGCCAGCAGTCCGGGACTAGCGGGATTTGAGCAGTTCTTC	CASSPGLAGFEQFF	TRBD2	TRBJ2-1	-	TRBV2
TGCGCCAGCAGCTGGGGGGGAAACGAGCAGTACTTC	CASSWGGNEQYF	TRBD2	TRBJ2-7	-	TRBV5-1
TGTGCCTGGAGTACTACAGACGAGCAGTACTTC	CAWSTTDEQYF	-	TRBJ2-7	-	TRBV30
TGTGCCAGCAGCTGGGGACAGGGGAGTGGGCCCCAGCATTTT	CASSWGQGSGPQHF	TRBD1	TRBJ1-5	-	TRBV5-6
TGCGCCAGCAGCCAAGTCGGACTAGCGGGGAGTGCGCAGTATTTT	CASSQVGLAGSAQYF	TRBD2	TRBJ2-3	-	TRBV4-3
TGTGCCAGTAGTTTGGGACGGGTAACTGAAGCTTTCTTT	CASSLGRVTEAFF	-	TRBJ1-1	-	TRBV19
TGTGCCAGCAGTTTAAGTGCAGGCGGGGGAGCTTTCTTT	CASSLSAGGGAFF	-	TRBJ1-1	-	TRBV27
TGCGCCAGCAGCCAAGAACGGGGTCAGCCCCAGCATTTT	CASSQERGQPQHF	-	TRBJ1-5	once	TRBV4-1
TGTGCCAGTAGTACGACACGCAATGAGCAGTTCTTC	CASSTTRNEQFF	-	TRBJ2-1	once	TRBV19
TGTGCCAGCAGTGACAGCTCTAGCACAGATACGCAGTATTTT	CASSDSSSTDTQYF	-	TRBJ2-3	-	TRBV2
TGTGCCTGGGACAGGAACCAAGAGACCCAGTACTTC	CAWDRNQETQYF	-	TRBJ2-5	-	TRBV30
TGTGCCAGCAGGCCACCCCTTGGGCGGGCTGGCGCAGATACGCAGTATTTT	CASRPPLGRAGADTQYF	-	TRBJ2-3	-	TRBV27
TGCAGCGTTGAAGATCTTTTCGTGGCCGCCGCCTCCGGGAGAACCCAGTACTTC	CSVEDLFVAAASGRTQYF	-	TRBJ2-5	-	TRBV29-1
TGTGCCTGGAGTGTCGGGCTAGCGGACAATGAGCAGTTCTTC	CAWSVGLADNEQFF	TRBD2	TRBJ2-1	-	TRBV30
TGTGCCAGCCTCCTAGCGGAAAACACCGGGGAGCTGTTTTTT	CASLLAENTGELFF	TRBD2	TRBJ2-2	-	TRBV7-9
TGTGCCAGCAGCTTAGTTCCCGACACGAATCAGCCCCAGCATTTT	CASSLVPDTNQPQHF	-	TRBJ1-5	-	TRBV11-2
TGCGCCAGCAGCCAACTGACTAGCGGGAGGGCCAGGGATACGCAGTATTTT	CASSQLTSGRARDTQYF	TRBD2	TRBJ2-3	-	TRBV4-1
TGTGCCAGCAGCCGAGGATCTGGAAACACCATATATTTT	CASSRGSGNTIYF	-	TRBJ1-3	once	TRBV6-5
TGCGCCAGCAGTGAAGTACAGGGGGCTTTTGGCACAGATACGCAGTATTTT	CASSEVQGAFGTDTQYF	TRBD1	TRBJ2-3	-	TRBV10-1
TGTGCCAGCAGCGATACGCTATCCGGGGGGTCCGTTGCAGATACGCAGTATTTT	CASSDTLSGGSVADTQYF	TRBD2	TRBJ2-3	-	TRBV9
TGTGCCAGCAGTTCCCAATTGTTGACAGGGCTTTGGGCTTTCTTT	CASSSQLLTGLWAFF	TRBD1	TRBJ1-1	-	TRBV28
TGTGCCAGCCCCCCCAACAGGGGGTTTGACACCGGGGAGCTGTTTTTT	CASPPNRGFDTGELFF	TRBD1	TRBJ2-2	-	TRBV7-9
TGTGCCAGCAGTGAGGTCAGCGGGGGACAAGAGACCCAGTACTTC	CASSEVSGGQETQYF	TRBD2	TRBJ2-5	-	TRBV6-1
TGCGCCAGCAGCCAGCGACTAGCGGGGCCCAATGAGCAGTTCTTC	CASSQRLAGPNEQFF	TRBD2	TRBJ2-1	-	TRBV4-3
TGTGCCAGCAGCCCAGGGGGAACGATTGGAAACACCATATATTTT	CASSPGGTIGNTIYF	TRBD1	TRBJ1-3	-	TRBV7-2
TGCGCCAGCAGCCCCGGGAGGACTAGCGGAGATACGCAGTATTTT	CASSPGRTSGDTQYF	TRBD2	TRBJ2-3	once	TRBV4-3
TGTGCCAGCAGCTTAGCGTACGCTAGCGGACACAATGAGCAGTTCTTC	CASSLAYASGHNEQFF	TRBD2	TRBJ2-1	-	TRBV7-6
TGTGCCAGCAGCGTAGAGGGGGAGGGCAGGAGGACTGAAGCTTTCTTT	CASSVEGEGRRTEAFF	-	TRBJ1-1	-	TRBV9
TGCGCCAGCAGCGGAGACAGGGGAGGATTCTATGGCTACACCTTC	CASSGDRGGFYGYTF	TRBD1	TRBJ1-2	-	TRBV5-1
TGTGCCAGTGAGCCCCGGACTCGGATGAACACTGAAGCTTTCTTT	CASEPRTRMNTEAFF	-	TRBJ1-1	-	TRBV19